The 21 T cell receptor beta chains below come from one sample, sequenced in a study of cytomegalovirus exposure and HLA in healthy donors. 13 Jbeta primers and 60 Vbeta primers were used for the PCR. The method was immunoSEQ multiplex PCR; TCRdb's version includes in-frame clones alone and lacks a portion of them. Altogether 54,000 or so clones are present, roughly 50% being singletons, with the ten largest covering roughly 12%. The sequencing input was PBMCs. All receptors come from a human donor in good health.

This chain connects TRBV5-4 to TRBJ1-5; D perhaps matches TRBD1 (5 bases). CDR1 SGHNT and CDR2 YYREEE come from the germline V gene (reference sequence). V dropped 4 bases and J dropped 1 base, with 9 bases sitting between them. The CDR3 runs 14 residues. The CDR3 spells CASSPGGSNQPQHF. For the CDR3, the DNA is TGTGCCAGCAGCCCGGGGGGGAGCAATCAGCCCCAGCATTTT.

The CDR3 region has the DNA TGTGCCAGCAGCTTAAGGGGCGGGGGTCGTGGGGAGACCCAGTACTTC. Residues: CASSLRGGGRGETQYF. J is TRBJ2-5 and V is TRBV7-6, with 7 bases fitting TRBD2. V was clipped by 2 bases and J by 5 bases; unmatched bases: 11. Germline V gives CDR1 SGHVS, CDR2 FNYEAQ. The CDR3 runs to 16 residues.

This clone was seen only a few times. V usage is TRBV6-5 and J usage is TRBJ2-7, with 9 bases fitting TRBD1. The CDR3 has 15 amino acids. Per the germline V gene, CDR1 is MNHEY and CDR2 is SVGAGI. The V and J ends lost 2 bases and 7 bases, in that order; junction bases with no gene match: 9. CDR3 in amino acids: CASSYGGTGIREQYF. CDR3 coding DNA: TGTGCCAGCAGTTACGGCGGGACAGGGATTCGAGAGCAGTACTTC.

The chain uses TRBV5-4 and TRBJ1-6; 7 nucleotides match TRBD1. This CDR3 comprises 14 residues. V gave up 7 bases and J gave up 3 bases; unmatched junction bases: 4. CDR1 and CDR2 (germline): SGHNT, YYREEE (reference sequence). The CDR3 region is CASGQADYNSPLHF. DNA for the CDR3: TGTGCCAGCGGACAGGCCGACTATAATTCACCCCTCCACTTT. The entire variable domain, with the rest obtained from reference TRBV5-4 and TRBJ1-6, is as follows: ETGVTQSPTHLIKTRGQQVTLRCSSQSGHNTVSWYQQALGQGPQFIFQYYREEENGRGNFPPRFSGLQFPNYSSELNVNALELDDSALYLCASGQADYNSPLHFGNGTRLTVT.

The chain recombines TRBV9 with TRBJ2-5; TRBD2 is a possible D gene (7 bases). The V gene's germline CDR1 is SGDLS and CDR2 YYNGEE. This CDR3 has 16 residues. V dropped 0 bases and J dropped 5 bases, with 17 bases sitting between them. The CDR3 DNA reads as TGTGCCAGCAGCGTAGGAGGAGGGGGGGCCCGTGAGACCCAGTACTTC. Amino acids: CASSVGGGGARETQYF.

The chain couples TRBV29-1 to TRBJ1-4; D ambiguous. The CDR3 runs to 15 residues. Germline values: CDR1 SQVTM, CDR2 ANQGSEA. Trimming took off 6 bases at V and 8 bases at J, with 22 bases between the two ends. CDR3 loop: CSVSSVAGEDEKLFF. The CDR3 region has the DNA TGCAGCGTCTCTAGTGTGGCGGGAGAAGACGAAAAACTGTTTTTT. The full variable domain, completed using reference TRBV29-1 and TRBJ1-4, is SAVISQKPSRDICQRGTSLTIQCQVDSQVTMMFWYRQQPGQSLTLIATANQGSEATYESGFVIDKFPISRPNLTFSTLTVSNMSPEDSSIYLCSVSSVAGEDEKLFFGSGTQLSVL.

The genes are TRBV4-2 and TRBJ2-5; 8 positions agree with TRBD1. The CDR3 contains 12 residues. Germline V gene sequence: CDR1 LGHNA, CDR2 YNFKEQ. Germline trimming cut 4 bases from V and 5 bases from J; bases unmatched to any gene: 0. The CDR3 is CASSRTGETQYF. Here the CDR3 DNA reads TGTGCCAGCAGCCGGACAGGGGAGACCCAGTACTTC.

The gene calls are TRBV4-3 and TRBJ2-6; no clear D. The length of the CDR3 is 15 residues. V was clipped by 1 base and J by 4 bases, with 8 bases between them. The germline V gene has CDR1 LGHNA and CDR2 YSLEER. CDR3 sequence (DNA): TGCGCCAGCAGCCAAGGACATCGGGGGGCCAACGTCCTGACTTTC. It codes for CASSQGHRGANVLTF.

The chain combines TRBV2 with TRBJ2-2; maybe TRBD2 (6 bases). Trimming cost V 6 bases and J 2 bases, with 10 bases left between them. CDR1 and CDR2 from the germline V gene are SNHLY and FYNNEI. The CDR3 covers 14 residues. The CDR3 loop is CASRGLLNTGELFF. The CDR3 DNA reads TGTGCCAGCAGGGGACTCCTAAACACCGGGGAGCTGTTTTTT.

V gene TRBV7-2 combines with J gene TRBJ2-2, with D unresolved. Trimming stripped 5 bases from V and 3 bases from J, with 13 bases between. Germline V gene lookup returns CDR1 SGHTA and CDR2 FQGNSA. The CDR3 totals 15 residues. The CDR3, as DNA: TGTGCCAGCAGCATCACCGGGTCCCACACCGGGGAGCTGTTTTTT. Translated, it gives CASSITGSHTGELFF.

The chain is built from TRBV30 and TRBJ2-3; 9 bases line up with TRBD1. This CDR3 has 14 amino acids. V lost 5 bases, J lost 0 bases, and 3 bases stayed unmatched. From germline, CDR1 is GTSNPN and CDR2 SVGIG (reference sequence). As DNA, the CDR3 is TGTGCCTGGGAGGGACAGGGAAGCACAGATACGCAGTATTTT. It encodes CAWEGQGSTDTQYF. Combining the CDR3 with reference TRBV30 and TRBJ2-3 gives the whole variable domain SQTIHQWPATLVQPVGSPLSLECTVEGTSNPNLYWYRQAAGRGLQLLFYSVGIGQISSEVPQNLSASRPQDRQFILSSKKLLLSDSGFYLCAWEGQGSTDTQYFGPGTRLTVL.

The rearrangement links TRBV7-3 to TRBJ1-1; D is possibly TRBD1 (5 bases). Germline V CDR1 and CDR2: SGHTA, FQGTGA. Trimming removed 2 bases at V and 3 bases at J, with 19 bases between. The CDR3 is made up of 17 amino acids. CDR3 coding DNA: TGTGCCAGCAGCTTACGGTCGCGCCTCTCAGGGTACACTGAAGCTTTCTTT. It encodes CASSLRSRLSGYTEAFF.

This clone was observed a handful of times. V is TRBV2 and J is TRBJ2-1, with a possible D match to TRBD2 (5 bases). CDR3 size: 15 residues. CDR1 is SNHLY, CDR2 FYNNEI, per germline. Trimming removed 4 bases at V and 9 bases at J, with 19 bases between. CDR3 loop: CASSAVALASSEQFF. CDR3 DNA sequence: TGTGCCAGCAGTGCGGTGGCGCTAGCAAGTAGTGAGCAGTTCTTC.

V and J are TRBV29-1 and TRBJ2-5; possibly TRBD1 for D (6 bases). V gave up 4 bases and J gave up 7 bases, with 22 bases separating them. Germline V CDR1 and CDR2: SQVTM, ANQGSEA. This CDR3 region has 15 residues. This chain's CDR3 is CSVAQGNSAQGTQYF. CDR3 DNA: TGCAGCGTTGCCCAGGGGAACAGCGCTCAGGGGACCCAGTACTTC.

The gene calls are TRBV7-2 and TRBJ1-6; 8 bases map to TRBD1. CDR1 is SGHTA, CDR2 FQGNSA, per germline. V was pared by 4 bases and J by 4 bases, with 6 bases of the junction left unmatched. The CDR3 covers 16 residues. The CDR3 DNA reads as TGTGCCAGCAGCTCAACAGGGGGAATTTATAATTCACCCCTCCACTTT. It specifies CASSSTGGIYNSPLHF. Looking up the rest from reference TRBV7-2 and TRBJ1-6 gives the full variable domain: GAGVSQSPSNKVTEKGKDVELRCDPISGHTALYWYRQSLGQGLEFLIYFQGNSAPDKSGLPSDRFSAERTGGSVSTLTIQRTQQEDSAVYLCASSSTGGIYNSPLHFGNGTRLTVT.

The genes are TRBV5-6 and TRBJ1-3; no definite D call. Trimming left V 9 bases short and J 4 bases short, with 17 bases between. The CDR3 extends over 14 amino acids. Germline lookup yields CDR1 SGHDT and CDR2 YYEEEE. The CDR3 here is CATTGSSGGNTIYF. CDR3 nucleotides: TGTGCCACCACGGGGTCGTCTGGGGGAAACACCATATATTTT.

V gene TRBV7-2 combines with J gene TRBJ2-5, with 8 nucleotides matching TRBD2. Germline CDR1 reads SGHTA; CDR2 reads FQGNSA. With V trimmed by 4 bases and J by 2 bases, 12 bases remained unmatched. CDR3 size: 17 residues. The DNA of the CDR3 is TGTGCCAGCAGCTCCCGGTCCGGGGGGGGCCGACAAGAGACCCAGTACTTC. This codes for CASSSRSGGGRQETQYF.

The V and J genes are TRBV30 and TRBJ1-6, with D unclear. V was trimmed by 5 bases and J by 11 bases, leaving 10 bases between them. The length of the CDR3 is 11 residues. Germline V gene lookup returns CDR1 GTSNPN and CDR2 SVGIG (reference sequence). The CDR3 DNA reads as TGTGCCTGGGGAGAAATCACACCCCTCCACTTT. Translated: CAWGEITPLHF.

The table lists this clone with a few counts. J is TRBJ1-5 and V is TRBV30; TRBD1 is a possible D gene (5 bases). Trimming pared 4 bases from V and 5 bases from J, leaving 12 bases between. The CDR3 runs 13 residues. Germline assignment: CDR1 GTSNPN and CDR2 SVGIG (reference sequence). CDR3 in DNA: TGTGCCTGGACCAGGGAAGGGGATCAGCCCCAGCATTTT. This sequence encodes CAWTREGDQPQHF.

This chain uses TRBV6-5 with TRBJ1-2, with 8 bases identical to TRBD1. Germline CDR1 MNHEY, CDR2 SVGAGI. The CDR3 spans 13 residues. Trimming at V came to 5 bases and at J to 4 bases, leaving 3 bases not matched to a gene. This CDR3 is CASSDQGAYGYTF. For the CDR3, the DNA is TGTGCCAGCAGTGATCAGGGGGCCTATGGCTACACCTTC.

V gene TRBV2 combines with J gene TRBJ2-3, with 9 bases identical to TRBD2. CDR1 and CDR2 from the germline V gene are SNHLY and FYNNEI. The junction had 12 bases not matched to a gene; V was cut back by 7 bases and J by 4 bases. This CDR3 spans 16 amino acids. In DNA form, the CDR3 reads TGTGCCAGCAAAGGGCAAGCGGGGGGATATGCAGATACGCAGTATTTT. Its protein is CASKGQAGGYADTQYF.